This is a list of T cell receptor beta chains from one sample in a study of cytomegalovirus exposure and HLA in healthy donors. Assay: immunoSEQ multiplex PCR; the TCRdb copy retains only in-frame clones and omits some. The sample includes some 120,000 clones, over 60% of them seen just once. The sample consisted of PBMCs. These receptors were taken from a man aged 45 to 65 in good health and CMV-seronegative. CDR3s include the opening cysteine and the closing phenylalanine or tryptophan.

j_gene,v_gene,CDR3aa
TRBJ1-5,TRBV28,CASSQQGPQGPQHF
TRBJ1-2,TRBV7-8,CASTANGQAFHYGYTF
TRBJ2-2,TRBV6-5,CASTRQGLLSGELFF
TRBJ1-5,TRBV19,CASHHRKNQPQHF
TRBJ2-3,TRBV29-1,CSASGGISTDTQYF
TRBJ2-1,TRBV15,CATSRDTSSYNEQFF
TRBJ1-2,TRBV5-4,CASSLGGETGGRRDGYTF
TRBJ1-4,TRBV13,CASSFEGGGEKLFF
TRBJ2-1,TRBV18,CASSPMSSYNEQFF
TRBJ2-1,TRBV6-1,CASITAYNEQFF
TRBJ1-6,TRBV2,CASGTRSPNNSPLHF
TRBJ1-6,TRBV30,CACTGQSHSPLHF
TRBJ2-7,TRBV11-3,CASSLGTSNEQYF
TRBJ2-3,TRBV5-6,CASSLVDTDTQYF
TRBJ2-5,TRBV10-3,CAISWTSGVAQYF
TRBJ2-7,TRBV2,CASRRRAGTGMYEQYF
TRBJ1-6,TRBV5-7,CASRTREALLHF
TRBJ2-3,TRBV10-1,CASSESGSGDTDTQYF
TRBJ2-2,TRBV7-2,CASSPANTGELFF
TRBJ1-1,TRBV4-1,CASSQDSYRGTAFF
TRBJ2-6,TRBV6-1,CASSEQQGRPGANVLTF
TRBJ2-7,TRBV7-6,CASSLGGALPYEQYF
TRBJ1-3,TRBV18,CASSPNSISGNTIYF
TRBJ1-4,TRBV28,CASSEPGSQNEKLFF
TRBJ1-2,TRBV18,CASSADRLPPWTF
NA,TRBV5-6,CASSAGQLAGGLEQYF
TRBJ1-1,TRBV6-1,CASSEEGPNTEAFF
TRBJ2-3,TRBV7-3,CASSLTPGQTRDTQYF
TRBJ2-5,TRBV27,CAAQRLAGAETQYF
TRBJ2-3,TRBV5-1,CASSLGQLTDTQYF
TRBJ2-1,TRBV21-1,CASSQGNEQFF
TRBJ1-2,TRBV7-9,CASSPRTGDGYTF
TRBJ2-1,TRBV4-2,CASSPGPAGEQFF
TRBJ2-1,TRBV6-5,CASSLTSGGGIEQFF
TRBJ1-5,TRBV5-1,CASSLMGGGNQPQHF
TRBJ2-7,TRBV7-6,CASSRQGPSYEQYF
TRBJ2-7,TRBV10-3,CAIGRTGGTHEQYF
TRBJ2-1,TRBV20-1,CSATFNEQFF
TRBJ2-3,TRBV6-6,CASTPRAVRDTQYF
TRBJ1-4,TRBV4-3,CASSKDRGAKLFF
TRBJ2-2,TRBV18,CASSPLPGASGELFF
TRBJ2-5,TRBV13,CASSRDSPREQYF
TRBJ1-2,TRBV4-3,CASSQESSGRGPIGYTF
TRBJ1-5,TRBV2,CASSDIGGSGPQHF
TRBJ1-1,TRBV19,CASSSQGNTEAFF
TRBJ1-5,TRBV15,CATSRDYPGQGPNQPQHF
TRBJ2-1,TRBV5-8,CASSSIIGRRYNEQFF
TRBJ2-2,TRBV7-2,CASSLGSRVGELFF
TRBJ2-5,TRBV19,CASSMNPAGGQETQYF
TRBJ1-1,TRBV7-9,CASSYRPRDTSNTEAFF
TRBJ2-5,TRBV5-5,CASSWDRYQETQYF
TRBJ1-1,TRBV5-1,CASSLGQGRTEAFF